This T cell receptor (beta chain) was profiled in a study of control samples from healthy donors and cancer patients (TCRdb year 2020). Library generation was performed with the immunoSEQ multiplex PCR assay. TCRdb's version of the immuneACCESS table is confined to in-frame rearrangements and falls short of the full clone set. An unresolved V gene accounts for under half of the shortfall where checked; the remainder is of unknown origin. This sample gives 100,000 to 150,000 clones in total; roughly 84% of them show up just once. Of the sample, roughly 3.1% is held by the ten largest clones. The CDR1 and CDR2 encoded by the germline V gene are SQVTM and ANQGSEA. V drops 3 bases and J drops 4 bases, leaving 9 bases in between. The CDR3, from cysteine to phenylalanine, totals 12 residues. The retained sequence is limited to the CDR3, 36 bases, with the frame set at the first base. This clone was observed a single time. The antigen this receptor binds is unknown. Base quality data are lacking; no much larger clone is found one base away.

The V gene is TRBV29-1 and the J gene is TRBJ1-2, with an unclear D gene assignment. The clonotype was recovered from a man over 45 in good health. The sequencing sample was made of blood. The CDR3 protein sequence reads: CSVDPKLYGYTF. The bases read TGCAGCGTTGACCCCAAACTCTATGGCTACACCTTC.